A single sample is the source of the 32 T cell receptor beta chains below, sequenced in a study of T and B cells in COVID-19 patients. Each TRB amplification used roughly 250-550 ng of genomic DNA from blood. TRB rearrangements were amplified by multiplex PCR with BIOMED2 TRB-A/B primers. TCRdb processed the multiplex PCR reads anew with MiXCR; each CDR3 protein has one entry. The data hold over 8,000 distinct CDR3 sequences, with about a third observed a single time. Source material: blood. These receptors originate from a human donor with active COVID-19.

The V and J genes are TRBV6-2 or TRBV6-3 and TRBJ1-5; 8 bases fit TRBD1. The CDR3 has 15 residues. Germline V gives CDR1 MNHEY, CDR2 SVGEGT. V lost 6 bases to trimming and J lost 5 bases; unmatched junction nucleotides: 9. This CDR3 reads CASSRTQGAHQPQHF. CDR3 nucleotides: TGTGCCAGCAGCCGAACTCAGGGGGCGCATCAGCCCCAGCATTTT.

This chain links TRBV19 with TRBJ1-5, with no clear D. The CDR3 contains 12 residues. The V and J ends lost 1 base and 6 bases respectively, with 4 bases between them. Germline CDR1 LNHDA, CDR2 SQIVND (reference sequence). The CDR3 spells CASSIVGQPQHF. Written as DNA, the CDR3 is TGTGCCAGTAGTATAGTAGGTCAGCCCCAGCATTTT. The full variable domain, with the rest looked up from reference TRBV19 and TRBJ1-5, is DGGITQSPKYLFRKEGQNVTLSCEQNLNHDAMYWYRQDPGQGLRLIYYSQIVNDFQKGDIAEGYSVSREKKESFPLTVTSAQKNPTAFYLCASSIVGQPQHFGDGTRLSIL.

The count of this clonotype is one. V is TRBV27 and J is TRBJ1-5, with D possibly matching TRBD1 (5 bases). This CDR3 region has 17 residues. Germline values: CDR1 MNHEY, CDR2 SMNVEV (reference sequence). Trimming stripped 4 bases from V and 5 bases from J, with 21 bases between. The CDR3 nucleotides read TGTGCCAGCAGTTACTCCAGGTCGGGGCGAACTTATCAGCCCCAGCATTTT. Translated, it gives CASSYSRSGRTYQPQHF.

The sample holds a few counts of this clonotype. The CDR3 DNA is TGTGCCAGTAGTCACGGCGGGGATTCATCGGGTCAGCAGTACTTC. Translated: CASSHGGDSSGQQYF. The chain employs TRBV19 and TRBJ2-7; tentatively, D is TRBD2 (6 bases). The germline V gene has CDR1 LNHDA and CDR2 SQIVND (reference sequence). The V gene lost 5 bases and the J gene lost 8 bases, with 22 bases spanning the gap. The CDR3 is 15 amino acids.

The chain links TRBV6-5 to TRBJ1-2, with D perhaps matching TRBD1 (6 bases). The length of the CDR3 is 13 residues. V lost 6 bases to trimming and J lost 4 bases, with 12 bases between them. Germline values: CDR1 MNHEY, CDR2 SVGAGI. The CDR3 bases are TGTGCCAGCAGGAACGGGGGGGCCTATGGCTACACCTTC. This codes for CASRNGGAYGYTF.

V usage is TRBV12-3 or TRBV12-4 and J usage is TRBJ2-7, with a weak D call TRBD1 (5 bases). With 0 bases removed from V and 5 bases from J, the gap between germline ends came to 11 bases. This CDR3 comprises 14 residues. The CDR3 region has the DNA TGTGCCAGCAGTTTAGCGTCCGCCAGGGACGAGCAGTACTTC. Protein sequence: CASSLASARDEQYF.

The chain uses TRBV7-9 and TRBJ2-3; D gene uncertain. V gave up 6 bases and J gave up 4 bases, with 8 bases separating them. Germline assignment: CDR1 SEHNR and CDR2 FQNEAQ (reference sequence). The CDR3 covers 12 residues. The CDR3 DNA reads TGTGCCAGCAGTGGCAGTTCAGATACGCAGTATTTT. Its protein product is CASSGSSDTQYF. Full variable domain (missing parts from reference TRBV7-9 and TRBJ2-3): DTGVSQNPRHKITKRGQNVTFRCDPISEHNRLYWYRQTLGQGPEFLTYFQNEAQLEKSRLLSDRFSAERPKGSFSTLEIQRTEQGDSAMYLCASSGSSDTQYFGPGTRLTVL.

J is TRBJ1-5 and V is TRBV19, with a weak D call TRBD1 (6 bases). V lost 7 bases and J 6 bases, leaving 19 bases between the germline ends. This CDR3 comprises 15 residues. Per the germline V gene, CDR1 is LNHDA and CDR2 is SQIVND (reference sequence). The CDR3 sequence is CASISGTTEGQPQHF. In nucleotides, the CDR3 is TGTGCCAGTATTAGTGGGACAACGGAAGGTCAGCCCCAGCATTTT.

This chain uses TRBV14 with TRBJ1-2; D call uncertain. Germline CDR1 reads SGHDN; CDR2 reads FVKESK. CDR3 size: 13 residues. V lost 6 bases, J lost 8 bases, and 16 bases lay in between. CDR3 residues: CASSFRPSEGYTF. In DNA form, the CDR3 reads TGTGCCAGCAGTTTCAGGCCCTCGGAAGGCTACACCTTC. Drawing the rest from reference TRBV14 and TRBJ1-2, the complete variable domain is EAGVTQFPSHSVIEKGQTVTLRCDPISGHDNLYWYRRVMGKEIKFLLHFVKESKQDESGMPNNRFLAERTGGTYSTLKVQPAELEDSGVYFCASSFRPSEGYTFGSGTRLTVV.

The CDR3 coding sequence is TGTGCCAGTAGCTCCGGACTAGCGGGTCAAGAGACCCAGTACTTC. Translated, it gives CASSSGLAGQETQYF. This chain connects TRBV19 to TRBJ2-5; 11 positions match TRBD2. Germline loops: CDR1 LNHDA, CDR2 SQIVND (reference sequence). The CDR3 is 15 amino acids. The J segment lost 2 bases and the V segment lost 6 bases, leaving 5 bases of the junction unmatched. Drawing the rest from reference TRBV19 and TRBJ2-5, the complete variable domain is DGGITQSPKYLFRKEGQNVTLSCEQNLNHDAMYWYRQDPGQGLRLIYYSQIVNDFQKGDIAEGYSVSREKKESFPLTVTSAQKNPTAFYLCASSSGLAGQETQYFGPGTRLLVL.

V and J are TRBV6-1 and TRBJ1-1; no clear D gene. This CDR3 region has 13 residues. V lost 5 bases and J 2 bases, leaving 9 bases between the germline ends. CDR1 is MNHNS, CDR2 SASEGT, per germline. The CDR3 reads CASSPRTNTEAFF. DNA for the CDR3: TGTGCCAGCAGTCCCCGGACCAACACTGAAGCTTTCTTT.

This chain connects TRBV12-3 or TRBV12-4 to TRBJ1-2; TRBD1 matches at 8 bases. The junction had 17 bases not matched to a gene; V was cut back by 6 bases and J by 8 bases. This CDR3 has 16 residues. In DNA, the CDR3 is TGTGCCAGCAGCCCTGGGGTCAGGGGGCGAACGGAGGGCTACACCTTC. Protein: CASSPGVRGRTEGYTF.

This clonotype has a handful of counts. The chain uses TRBV12-3 or TRBV12-4 and TRBJ1-5; no clear D. The CDR3 totals 17 residues. The ends were cut back, 6 bases at V and 7 bases at J, with 25 bases in the middle. The chain's CDR3 is CASSPGSWFEAVQPQHF. For the CDR3, the DNA is TGTGCCAGCAGCCCAGGATCTTGGTTCGAGGCGGTGCAGCCCCAGCATTTT.

This clonotype rates as medium-sized. The genes are TRBV27 and TRBJ2-5; D uncertain. There are 13 residues in the CDR3. Trimming pared 5 bases from V and 3 bases from J, leaving 10 bases between. Per the germline V gene, CDR1 is MNHEY and CDR2 is SMNVEV (reference sequence). CDR3 in amino acids: CASSSTAEETQYF. The CDR3 DNA reads as TGTGCCAGCAGTAGTACGGCGGAAGAGACCCAGTACTTC.

This clonotype was counted a few times. The gene calls are TRBV6-5 and TRBJ1-2; D not resolved. This CDR3 contains 13 residues. Trimming removed 0 bases from V and 8 bases from J, with 10 bases in between. CDR1 is MNHEY, CDR2 SVGAGI, per germline. In DNA, the CDR3 is TGTGCCAGCAGTTACTCTGATAGTTACGGCTACACCTTC. Residues: CASSYSDSYGYTF.

As for this clonotype: A much larger clone differs by one base, so this may be a read error. The chain combines TRBV29-1 with TRBJ2-3; D not certain. The CDR3 runs 15 residues. Germline loops: CDR1 SQVTM, CDR2 ANQGSEA. The chain's CDR3 is CSVRESPTHTDKQYF. The CDR3 DNA follows: TGCAGCGTGAGAGAGTCACCCACGCACACTGATAAGCAGTATTTT.

Judged by abundance, this clonotype is medium-sized. This chain uses TRBV14 with TRBJ2-5; TRBD2 is a possible D gene (5 bases). In germline, CDR1 is SGHDN, CDR2 FVKESK. The CDR3 spans 16 residues. The V end was cut by 1 base, the J end by 4 bases, with 16 bases between. The CDR3 DNA sequence: TGTGCCAGCAGCCAAGGAGGGCTGGTCCGGCGAGAGACCCAGTACTTC. It yields the protein CASSQGGLVRRETQYF.

This clonotype qualifies as medium-sized. This chain uses TRBV15 with TRBJ2-7, with 7 bases identical to TRBD1. CDR1 LNHNV and CDR2 YYDKDF come from the germline V gene (reference sequence). The V and J ends lost 1 base and 4 bases, in that order; junction bases with no gene match: 4. The CDR3 extends over 14 amino acids. The CDR3 region has the DNA TGTGCCACCAGCAGAGGGACAGGACCATACGAGCAGTACTTC. It yields the protein CATSRGTGPYEQYF. The full variable domain, completed using reference TRBV15 and TRBJ2-7, is DAMVIQNPRYQVTQFGKPVTLSCSQTLNHNVMYWYQQKSSQAPKLLFHYYDKDFNNEADTPDNFQSRRPNTSFCFLDIRSPGLGDTAMYLCATSRGTGPYEQYFGPGTRLTVT.

This clonotype was observed a handful of times. The chain links TRBV19 to TRBJ1-2, with TRBD1 matching 8 bases. The CDR3 has 16 residues. CDR1 is LNHDA, CDR2 SQIVND, per germline (reference sequence). V was pared by 3 bases and J by 3 bases, with 9 bases of the junction left unmatched. The CDR3 loop reads CASSIGRGRFDYGYTF. The CDR3 region has the DNA TGTGCCAGTAGTATCGGCAGGGGGCGCTTTGACTATGGCTACACCTTC.

This clonotype has a handful of counts. V and J are TRBV11-3 and TRBJ2-5, with 8 bases that match TRBD1. Germline trimming cut 1 base from V and 7 bases from J; bases unmatched to any gene: 14. This CDR3 spans 17 amino acids. Germline assignment: CDR1 SGHNT and CDR2 YENEEA. The CDR3 region is CASSLVGRQGPGPTQYF. DNA of the CDR3: TGTGCCAGCAGCTTAGTGGGAAGACAGGGGCCGGGGCCGACCCAGTACTTC.

Comments on this clonotype: A read error may account for a junction end that differs from germline. The V gene is TRBV27, the J gene TRBJ2-7; D not certain. Per germline, CDR1 MNHEY and CDR2 SMNVEV (reference sequence). This CDR3 is built from 12 residues. DNA for the CDR3: TGTGCCAGCAGTTCCCCCTCCGACGAGCAGTACTTC. Translation gives CASSSPSDEQYF.

V usage is TRBV6-1 and J usage is TRBJ2-1; 9 bases fit TRBD1. The J segment lost 10 bases and the V segment lost 5 bases, leaving 9 bases of the junction unmatched. Germline V gives CDR1 MNHNS, CDR2 SASEGT. The length of the CDR3 is 14 residues. CDR3 nucleotides: TGTGCCAGCAGTCCCCGGGACAGGGTGTGGGAGCAGTTCTTC. As protein: CASSPRDRVWEQFF.

The chain combines TRBV12-5 with TRBJ1-5; D gene ambiguous. Germline values: CDR1 LGHNT, CDR2 FRNRAP. V lost 3 bases to trimming and J lost 2 bases, with 2 bases between them. The CDR3 loop spans 12 amino acids. The CDR3 reads CASGFGNQPQHF. CDR3 nucleotides: TGTGCTAGTGGTTTCGGCAATCAGCCCCAGCATTTT. Combining the CDR3 with reference TRBV12-5 and TRBJ1-5 gives the whole variable domain DARVTQTPRHKVTEMGQEVTMRCQPILGHNTVFWYRQTMMQGLELLAYFRNRAPLDDSGMPKDRFSAEMPDATLATLKIQPSEPRDSAVYFCASGFGNQPQHFGDGTRLSIL.

This clonotype was detected only a few times. The chain recombines TRBV30 with TRBJ2-2; a possible D gene is TRBD1 (5 bases). Germline V lookup: CDR1 GTSNPN, CDR2 SVGIG (reference sequence). The CDR3 has 14 amino acids. The germline V and J ends were trimmed by 4 bases and 2 bases, with 11 bases remaining between them. The CDR3 loop is CAWKGRVNTGELFF. CDR3 DNA: TGTGCCTGGAAGGGCAGGGTAAACACCGGGGAGCTGTTTTTT. The whole variable domain, filled in from reference TRBV30 and TRBJ2-2, reads SQTIHQWPATLVQPVGSPLSLECTVEGTSNPNLYWYRQAAGRGLQLLFYSVGIGQISSEVPQNLSASRPQDRQFILSSKKLLLSDSGFYLCAWKGRVNTGELFFGEGSRLTVL.

This clonotype has more than one count but fewer than ten. The chain carries TRBV14 and TRBJ2-5, with D tentatively TRBD1 or TRBD2 (5 bases each). V was clipped by 7 bases and J by 4 bases, with 25 bases between them. The CDR3 is 17 amino acids. Germline lookup yields CDR1 SGHDN and CDR2 FVKESK. CDR3 amino acids: CASNNQMWGVGVETQYF. The CDR3 nucleotides are TGTGCCAGCAACAACCAGATGTGGGGAGTGGGGGTAGAGACCCAGTACTTC.

This clonotype was detected only a few times. V gene TRBV6-1 combines with J gene TRBJ1-1; maybe TRBD1 (5 bases). Trimming took off 2 bases at V and 2 bases at J, with 12 bases between the two ends. The V gene's germline CDR1 is MNHNS and CDR2 SASEGT. The CDR3 spans 15 residues. The CDR3 spells CASSEPGAANTEAFF. CDR3 nucleotides: TGTGCCAGCAGTGAACCCGGGGCGGCCAACACTGAAGCTTTCTTT.

The chain combines TRBV5-1 with TRBJ2-3, with 7 bases matching TRBD1. The V gene's germline CDR1 is SGHRS and CDR2 YFSETQ. CDR3 size: 14 residues. V was pared by 5 bases and J by 0 bases, with 3 bases of the junction left unmatched. The CDR3 nucleotides are TGCGCCAGCAGTTCGGACAGGAGCACAGATACGCAGTATTTT. Translating gives CASSSDRSTDTQYF.

The rearrangement joins TRBV30 to TRBJ2-7, with D unclear. Germline lookup yields CDR1 GTSNPN and CDR2 SVGIG (reference sequence). V gave up 1 base and J gave up 1 base, with 2 bases separating them. The CDR3 sequence is 11 residues long. The CDR3 is CAWSASYEQYF. As DNA, the CDR3 is TGTGCCTGGAGTGCGTCCTACGAGCAGTACTTC.

The chain uses TRBV5-6 and TRBJ2-5; the match to TRBD2 covers 8 bases. The CDR3 is 14 residues long. Germline values: CDR1 SGHDT, CDR2 YYEEEE. After removal of 1 base from V and 6 bases from J, the junction contained 5 bases not matched to a gene. The CDR3 nucleotides read TGTGCCAGCAGCTTGCGCGGGGGGCCCCAGACCCAGTACTTC. Translating it yields CASSLRGGPQTQYF.

V is TRBV6-5 and J is TRBJ1-3, with 9 bases lining up with TRBD1. Germline trimming cut 5 bases from V and 0 bases from J; bases unmatched to any gene: 8. Looked up from germline, CDR1 is MNHEY and CDR2 is SVGAGI. The CDR3 is made up of 17 amino acids. The CDR3 is CASSPGTGPHSGNTIYF. CDR3 coding DNA: TGTGCCAGCAGTCCCGGGACAGGGCCTCACTCTGGAAACACCATATATTTT.

This clonotype was seen once. V usage is TRBV6-5 and J usage is TRBJ1-1, with 7 bases fitting TRBD1. The germline CDR1 and CDR2 sequences are MNHEY and SVGAGI. This CDR3 is built from 12 residues. V was clipped by 5 bases and J by 4 bases; unmatched bases: 1. Here the CDR3 DNA reads TGTGCCAGCAGTACAGGGGTCACTGAAGCTTTCTTT. This sequence encodes CASSTGVTEAFF.

The rearrangement links TRBV29-1 to TRBJ2-2; D possibly corresponds to TRBD1 (5 bases). CDR3 length: 19 residues. Germline values: CDR1 SQVTM, CDR2 ANQGSEA. Trimming took 0 bases from V and 2 from J, leaving 22 bases between them. The CDR3 nucleotides are TGCAGCGTTGAAGAGGGGCGTTCTGGCCCGGGTCTTAACACCGGGGAGCTGTTTTTT. It is translated as CSVEEGRSGPGLNTGELFF.